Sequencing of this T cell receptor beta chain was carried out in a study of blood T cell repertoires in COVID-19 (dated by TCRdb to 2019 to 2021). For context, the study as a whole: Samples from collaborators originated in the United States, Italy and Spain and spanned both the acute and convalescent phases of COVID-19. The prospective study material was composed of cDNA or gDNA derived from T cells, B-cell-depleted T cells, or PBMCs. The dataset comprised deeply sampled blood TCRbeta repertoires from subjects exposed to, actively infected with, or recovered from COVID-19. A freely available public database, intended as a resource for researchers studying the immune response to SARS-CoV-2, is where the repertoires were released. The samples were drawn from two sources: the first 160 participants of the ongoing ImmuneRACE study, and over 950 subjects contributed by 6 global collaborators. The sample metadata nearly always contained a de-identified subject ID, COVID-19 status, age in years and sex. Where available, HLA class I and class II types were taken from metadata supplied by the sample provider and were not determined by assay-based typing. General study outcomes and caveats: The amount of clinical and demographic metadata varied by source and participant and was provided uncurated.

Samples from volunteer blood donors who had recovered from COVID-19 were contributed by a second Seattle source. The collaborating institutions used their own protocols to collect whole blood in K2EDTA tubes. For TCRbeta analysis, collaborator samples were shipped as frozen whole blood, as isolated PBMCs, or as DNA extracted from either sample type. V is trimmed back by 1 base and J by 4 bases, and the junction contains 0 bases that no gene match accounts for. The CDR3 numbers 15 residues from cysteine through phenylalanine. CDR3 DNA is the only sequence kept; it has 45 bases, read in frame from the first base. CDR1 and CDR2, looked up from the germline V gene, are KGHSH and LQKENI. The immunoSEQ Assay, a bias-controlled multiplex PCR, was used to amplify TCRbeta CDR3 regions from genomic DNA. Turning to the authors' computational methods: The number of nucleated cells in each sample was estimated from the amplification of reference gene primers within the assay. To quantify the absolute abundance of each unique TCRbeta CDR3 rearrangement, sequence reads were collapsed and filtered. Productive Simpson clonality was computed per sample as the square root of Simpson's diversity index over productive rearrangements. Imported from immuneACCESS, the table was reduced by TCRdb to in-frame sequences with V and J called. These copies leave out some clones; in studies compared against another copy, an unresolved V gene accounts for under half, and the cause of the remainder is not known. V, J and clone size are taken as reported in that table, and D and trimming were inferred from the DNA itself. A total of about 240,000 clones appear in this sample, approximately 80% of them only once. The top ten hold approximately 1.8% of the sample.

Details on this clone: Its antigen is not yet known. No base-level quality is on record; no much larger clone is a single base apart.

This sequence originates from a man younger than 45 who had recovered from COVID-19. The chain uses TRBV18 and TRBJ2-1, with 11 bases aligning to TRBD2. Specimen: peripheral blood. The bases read TGTGCCAGCTCACCACTAGCGGGGGGGTACAATGAGCAGTTCTTC. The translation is CASSPLAGGYNEQFF.